The present entry profiles one T cell receptor beta chain with its context. Antigen specificity is unknown. Study conclusions and caveats: Tumor Treg TCRs overlapped most with tumor naive CD4+ cells.

CDR1 is KGHDR and CDR2 is SFDVKD in the germline V gene. The CDR3 has 11 amino acids. With 9 bases removed from V and 12 bases from J, the gap between germline ends came to 14 bases. Tregs were sorted as CD4+CD25+CD127-/low cells. TCRdb re-called the 5' RACE reads through MiXCR, storing one row per CDR3 protein. Altogether approximately 7,000 distinct CDR3 sequences are present, about three quarters being singletons, with the ten largest covering around 4.1%. Sequencing input: tumor-infiltrating Tregs sorted from the breast tumor. The receptor was derived from a female donor with breast cancer. V is TRBV24-1 and J is TRBJ2-1; no definite D call. CDR3: CATGVDSRQFF. The CDR3 nucleotides are TGTGCCACCGGGGTCGATAGTCGGCAGTTCTTC.